These 11 T cell receptor beta chains came from one sample sequenced in a study of regulatory T cells in long-lasting Graves disease (dated by TCRdb to the early 2020s). Interpreted using the paper, the time point label stands for: newly diagnosed GD, antithyroid drugs for less than 3 months. For both TCR sequencing and RNA sequencing, RNA was extracted from PBMCs using TRIzol. Library prep was done by multiplex PCR. Sequencer: Illumina HiSeq 4000. iRepertoire HTBI primers and Arm-PCR amplification of CDR3 regions were used to construct TCR beta libraries. TCRdb ran its own pipeline on the public reads, namely fastp trimming at Q25 and MiXCR clone calling, and kept in-frame beta chains. Identical CDR3 proteins give one entry, which carries the most common genes and DNA. Across this sample there are under 500,000 distinct CDR3 sequences, with approximately 16% seen only once. The ten largest clones take up around 10% of the sample.

These data were likewise used in another study, on T cells in Graves' hyperthyroidism and ophthalmopathy.

The material sequenced was peripheral blood mononuclear cells (PBMCs), taken at new diagnosis, from a patient treated with antithyroid drugs. The receptors originated from a woman aged 25 to 39 with Graves disease. Donor details come from another sample of the same person, matched by shared clones.

This clonotype was recorded once. The chain joins TRBV13 to TRBJ1-3; unclear D gene. The CDR3 totals 18 residues. Germline V gives CDR1 PRHDT, CDR2 FYEKMQ (reference sequence). V shed 0 bases and J shed 2 bases, with 17 bases lying between them. CDR3 protein: CASSLGLVDGYPGNTIYF. The CDR3 nucleotides are TGTGCCAGCAGCTTAGGCCTGGTTGATGGGTACCCTGGAAACACCATATATTTT.

This clonotype has at least ten counts. V is TRBV28 and J is TRBJ1-5, with a tentative D call TRBD1 (6 bases). Germline CDR1 is MDHEN and CDR2 is SYDVKM. Trimming left V 2 bases short and J 1 base short, with 9 bases between. The CDR3 loop spans 15 amino acids. CDR3 DNA: TGTGCCAGCAGTTTAAGGCAGGGGAGCAATCAGCCCCAGCATTTT. Amino acid sequence: CASSLRQGSNQPQHF. Drawing the rest from reference TRBV28 and TRBJ1-5, the complete variable domain is DVKVTQSSRYLVKRTGEKVFLECVQDMDHENMFWYRQDPGLGLRLIYFSYDVKMKEKGDIPEGYSVSREKKERFSLILESASTNQTSMYLCASSLRQGSNQPQHFGDGTRLSIL.

The V gene is TRBV6-2 or TRBV6-3, the J gene TRBJ1-4; D ambiguous. Germline-derived CDR1 and CDR2 are MNHEY and SVGEGT. This CDR3 has 13 amino acids. Trimming took off 6 bases at V and 0 bases at J, with 5 bases between the two ends. The CDR3 nucleotides read TGTGCCAGCAGAAAAACAACTAATGAAAAACTGTTTTTT. It specifies CASRKTTNEKLFF.

This clonotype was seen at least ten times. The chain couples TRBV6-5 to TRBJ2-7, with D possibly being TRBD1 or TRBD2 (7 bases each). CDR1 and CDR2 from the germline V gene are MNHEY and SVGAGI. Between the trimmed V and J ends, which lost 4 bases and 9 bases, there was a span of 19 bases. CDR3 length equals 14 residues. The chain's CDR3 is CASSSAAGQKGQYF. CDR3 sequence (DNA): TGTGCCAGCAGTTCGGCAGCGGGACAGAAGGGGCAGTACTTC.

This clonotype was recorded at least ten times. The chain recombines TRBV13 with TRBJ2-7; the D is unclear. This CDR3 has 18 amino acids. Germline values: CDR1 PRHDT, CDR2 FYEKMQ (reference sequence). V gave up 5 bases and J gave up 0 bases, with 23 bases separating them. In DNA, the CDR3 is TGTGCCAGCAGCCTCATCCCTGCTGGGGTTACGAGCTCCTACGAGCAGTACTTC. This translates into CASSLIPAGVTSSYEQYF.

This clonotype showed up many times. The genes are TRBV28 and TRBJ2-7; D could derive from TRBD1 or TRBD2 (5 bases each). V lost 1 base, J lost 7 bases, and 14 bases lay in between. Germline V gives CDR1 MDHEN, CDR2 SYDVKM. This CDR3 is built from 14 residues. The CDR3 loop reads CASSLYPGTREQYF. CDR3 bases: TGTGCCAGCAGTTTATATCCCGGGACCCGAGAGCAGTACTTC.

The J gene is TRBJ2-1, the V gene TRBV20-1; D is uncertain. The V gene's germline CDR1 is DFQATT and CDR2 SNEGSKA (reference sequence). V dropped 6 bases and J dropped 7 bases, with 13 bases sitting between them. The CDR3 contains 12 residues. The CDR3 loop is CSAGSAWNEQFF. Here the CDR3 DNA reads TGCAGTGCCGGGTCGGCCTGGAATGAGCAGTTCTTC.

This clonotype was found many times. The chain combines TRBV18 with TRBJ1-4; weak D call: TRBD1 (5 bases). The CDR3 extends over 15 amino acids. Germline V CDR1 and CDR2: KGHSH, LQKENI. Trimming removed 6 bases at V and 4 bases at J, with 15 bases between. The CDR3, as DNA: TGTGCCAGCTCTCACACGGGACGCCTTAATGAAAAACTGTTTTTT. Its translation: CASSHTGRLNEKLFF.

This clonotype was seen repeatedly, ten times or more. V usage is TRBV2 and J usage is TRBJ2-5, with 7 positions matching TRBD2. With 4 bases clipped from V and 5 bases from J, the junction kept 4 bases outside the gene matches. Germline V gene data show CDR1 as SNHLY and CDR2 as FYNNEI. CDR3 length: 13 residues. The CDR3 protein is CASSGREGETQYF. DNA for the CDR3: TGTGCCAGCAGTGGTAGGGAGGGTGAGACCCAGTACTTC.

This clonotype occurred many times. The J gene is TRBJ1-2, the V gene TRBV18; 8 nucleotides agree with TRBD1. V lost 8 bases and J lost 2; bases outside the gene matches: 7. Germline values: CDR1 KGHSH, CDR2 LQKENI. This CDR3 spans 14 amino acids. CDR3 protein: CASVPTGVNYGYTF. DNA of the CDR3: TGTGCCAGCGTGCCGACAGGGGTAAACTATGGCTACACCTTC.

This rearrangement joins TRBV4-1 to TRBJ1-6, with 7 bases identical to TRBD1. The CDR3 spans 16 residues. Unmatched junction bases numbered 6, after V lost 1 base and J lost 6 bases. Per the germline V gene, CDR1 is MGHRA and CDR2 is YSYEKL. The CDR3 region is CASSQVSQGTNSPLHF. CDR3 bases: TGCGCCAGCAGCCAAGTCTCACAGGGGACTAATTCACCCCTCCACTTT.